This entry concerns a single T cell receptor (beta chain). These data come from a study of Tregs in tolerant kidney transplant recipients. Clones were read by immunoSEQ multiplex PCR, and TCRdb kept only the in-frame ones, dropping some. The table has 90,000 to 150,000 clones, 92% seen once; the top ten hold roughly 0.63%. This CDR3 region has 16 residues. V lost 3 bases and J lost 3; bases outside the gene matches: 7. CDR1 is SGHNT, CDR2 YENEEA, per germline. Sample: CD4+ T cells from blood. The chain links TRBV11-3 to TRBJ2-5, with 10 bases that match TRBD2. The source is a human donor in good health. The CDR3 sequence: CASSFGLAGAEETQYF. The CDR3 DNA follows: TGTGCCAGCAGCTTCGGGCTAGCGGGGGCGGAAGAGACCCAGTACTTC.